The 18 T cell receptor beta chains below all came from one sample that was sequenced in a study of monozygotic twins with cystic fibrosis. Only in-frame clones appear in the TCRdb table, and some are missing; sequencing was by immunoSEQ multiplex PCR. Here the sample spans about 22,000 clones, 80% to 90% being singletons. The sample consisted of blood. All receptors derive from a woman aged 25 to 45 with cystic fibrosis.

The chain has TRBV29-1 and TRBJ2-7, with 8 nucleotides matching TRBD2. This CDR3 region has 15 residues. CDR1 is SQVTM and CDR2 is ANQGSEA in the germline V gene. Germline trimming cut 3 bases from V and 5 bases from J; bases unmatched to any gene: 12. CDR3 nucleotides: TGCAGCGTTGATGGAACCGGCGGGGGGAGAAACGAGCAGTACTTC. The encoded protein is CSVDGTGGGRNEQYF.

This chain links TRBV5-1 with TRBJ1-2; D unclear. The germline V and J ends were trimmed by 6 bases and 5 bases, with 20 bases remaining between them. Germline lookup yields CDR1 SGHRS and CDR2 YFSETQ. CDR3 length equals 15 residues. The CDR3 loop is CASMVADTEQYGYTF. The CDR3 DNA reads TGCGCCAGCATGGTGGCAGACACCGAACAATATGGCTACACCTTC.

V usage is TRBV6-1 and J usage is TRBJ1-2; unclear D gene. Trimming took 0 bases from V and 4 from J, leaving 18 bases between them. CDR1 is MNHNS and CDR2 is SASEGT in the germline V gene. This CDR3 comprises 17 residues. This CDR3 reads CASSEAHSPVFGYGYTF. The CDR3 DNA reads as TGTGCCAGCAGTGAAGCACACTCACCTGTATTTGGCTATGGCTACACCTTC.

This clone was picked up a small number of times. V and J are TRBV2 and TRBJ1-6, with TRBD1 identical over 7 bases. Losses at the gene ends were 5 bases for V and 13 bases for J; bases not matched to a gene: 14. This CDR3 comprises 15 residues. Germline loops: CDR1 SNHLY, CDR2 FYNNEI. The CDR3 DNA sequence: TGTGCCAGCAGTCAAGAGGGAGGGGGCCTCGCGCCCCTCCACTTT. It translates to CASSQEGGGLAPLHF. The full variable domain, completed using reference TRBV2 and TRBJ1-6, is EPEVTQTPSHQVTQMGQEVILRCVPISNHLYFYWYRQILGQKVEFLVSFYNNEISEKSEIFDDQFSVERPDGSNFTLKIRSTKLEDSAMYFCASSQEGGGLAPLHFGNGTRLTVT.

V and J are TRBV11-2 and TRBJ2-7, with TRBD2 as a possible D gene (5 bases). Trimming stripped 1 base from V and 2 bases from J, with 9 bases between. This CDR3 contains 14 residues. Germline V gene data show CDR1 as SGHAT and CDR2 as FQNNGV. CDR3 nucleotide sequence: TGTGCCAGCAGCTTAGGTGGACTTCCCTACGAGCAGTACTTC. This codes for CASSLGGLPYEQYF.

V and J are TRBV7-9 and TRBJ2-7; D gene uncertain. CDR1 is SEHNR and CDR2 is FQNEAQ in the germline V gene (reference sequence). The CDR3 consists of 13 residues. V shed 4 bases and J shed 0 bases, with 7 bases lying between them. CDR3 sequence (DNA): TGTGCCAGCAGCTCCCCCGTCTCCTACGAGCAGTACTTC. Translated: CASSSPVSYEQYF. Together with reference TRBV7-9 and TRBJ2-7, the CDR3 gives the full variable domain: DTGVSQNPRHKITKRGQNVTFRCDPISEHNRLYWYRQTLGQGPEFLTYFQNEAQLEKSRLLSDRFSAERPKGSFSTLEIQRTEQGDSAMYLCASSSPVSYEQYFGPGTRLTVT.

This clone was detected only once. V and J are TRBV9 and TRBJ1-6; no firm D call. V lost 0 bases, J lost 7 bases, and 8 bases lay in between. The CDR3 consists of 14 residues. Germline V gives CDR1 SGDLS, CDR2 YYNGEE. CDR3 DNA sequence: TGTGCCAGCAGCGTAGGAGGGATAAATTCACCCCTCCACTTT. Its translation: CASSVGGINSPLHF.

This clone has a single count. For the CDR3, the DNA is TGTGCCAGCAGTTTATTGGGCGGCTACATGAACACTGAAGCTTTCTTT. Amino acids: CASSLLGGYMNTEAFF. The rearrangement links TRBV27 to TRBJ1-1; D ambiguous. From germline, CDR1 is MNHEY and CDR2 SMNVEV (reference sequence). The CDR3 is 16 amino acids. The V end lost 1 base, the J end lost 0 bases, and 12 bases lay between the germline ends.

The V call is TRBV6-5, the J call TRBJ1-2, with a weak D call TRBD1 (6 bases). V was cut by 0 bases and J by 3 bases, with 14 bases left in between. Germline CDR1 and CDR2: MNHEY and SVGAGI. This CDR3 comprises 16 residues. The CDR3 sequence is CASSYSRGDTDYGYTF. In DNA, the CDR3 is TGTGCCAGCAGTTACTCGAGAGGGGACACCGACTATGGCTACACCTTC.

The V and J genes are TRBV9 and TRBJ2-3; D remains ambiguous. In germline, CDR1 is SGDLS, CDR2 YYNGEE. CDR3 length: 14 amino acids. Deletions cut 0 bases from V and 1 base from J, with 6 bases between. CDR3 nucleotides: TGTGCCAGCAGCGTAGAAAAAGGCACAGATACGCAGTATTTT. Amino acids: CASSVEKGTDTQYF. Full variable domain (rest looked up from reference TRBV9 and TRBJ2-3): DSGVTQTPKHLITATGQRVTLRCSPRSGDLSVYWYQQSLDQGLQFLIQYYNGEERAKGNILERFSAQQFPDLHSELNLSSLELGDSALYFCASSVEKGTDTQYFGPGTRLTVL.

CDR3 DNA sequence: TGTGCCAGTAGTATCGGCTCCGGGGAGCTGTTTTTT. Protein product: CASSIGSGELFF. This rearrangement joins TRBV19 to TRBJ2-2; D unresolved. The CDR3 is made up of 12 amino acids. The V end lost 3 bases, the J end lost 6 bases, and 5 bases lay between the germline ends. CDR1 is LNHDA, CDR2 SQIVND, per germline (reference sequence).

This clone was observed once. The chain is built from TRBV10-2 and TRBJ1-5; D may be TRBD1 (6 bases). The germline CDR1 and CDR2 sequences are WSHSY and SAAADI. Trimming removed 3 bases from V and 6 bases from J, with 12 bases in between. The CDR3 contains 14 residues. The CDR3 DNA is TGCGCCAGCAGTGATCGGGCAGGGGCTCAGCCCCAGCATTTT. Its translation: CASSDRAGAQPQHF.

The genes are TRBV19 and TRBJ1-1, with D possibly being TRBD1 (5 bases). Germline V CDR1 and CDR2: LNHDA, SQIVND (reference sequence). Trimming left V 5 bases short and J 3 bases short, with 19 bases between. This CDR3 is 16 amino acids long. CDR3 protein: CASSPGTSRRDTEAFF. The CDR3 bases are TGTGCCAGTAGTCCGGGGACCTCTCGACGGGACACTGAAGCTTTCTTT.

The V call is TRBV29-1, the J call TRBJ1-2; D is undetermined. Per germline, CDR1 SQVTM and CDR2 ANQGSEA. Deletions cut 4 bases from V and 5 bases from J, with 11 bases between. This CDR3 has 12 residues. CDR3 coding DNA: TGCAGCGTTGTCGAGGTCTCTTATGGCTACACCTTC. Translating gives CSVVEVSYGYTF.

The J gene is TRBJ2-3, the V gene TRBV15; 7 bases match TRBD1. The CDR3 sequence is 16 residues long. In germline, CDR1 is LNHNV, CDR2 YYDKDF (reference sequence). V lost 3 bases, J lost 1 base, and 7 bases stayed unmatched. Here the CDR3 reads CATSRRTGLGTDTQYF. The CDR3 DNA is TGTGCCACCAGCAGGAGGACAGGTTTAGGCACAGATACGCAGTATTTT.

This clone occurred a few times. The chain couples TRBV6-1 to TRBJ2-1, with D hard to call. The CDR3 sequence is 10 residues long. Trimming stripped 7 bases from V and 7 bases from J, with 5 bases between. Germline V gene data show CDR1 as MNHNS and CDR2 as SASEGT. CDR3 coding DNA: TGTGCCAGCATGGAGAATGAGCAGTTCTTC. This codes for CASMENEQFF.

The chain is built from TRBV15 and TRBJ2-3; no reliable D call. This CDR3 comprises 12 residues. CDR1 LNHNV and CDR2 YYDKDF come from the germline V gene (reference sequence). Between the trimmed V and J ends, which lost 1 base and 5 bases, there was a span of 4 bases. In DNA, the CDR3 is TGTGCCACCAGCAGAGTGGAAGATACGCAGTATTTT. Amino acids: CATSRVEDTQYF.

The chain uses TRBV5-1 and TRBJ2-1, with TRBD1 identical over 9 bases. This CDR3 comprises 16 residues. V lost 0 bases and J lost 7; bases outside the gene matches: 8. The V gene's germline CDR1 is SGHRS and CDR2 YFSETQ. CDR3 region: CASSLEDRGTINEQFF. The DNA for the CDR3 is TGCGCCAGCAGCTTGGAGGACAGGGGTACAATAAATGAGCAGTTCTTC.